This T cell receptor (beta chain) was documented in a study of T-cell memory formation after mild COVID-19. Study-wide findings and caveats: Contracting CD4+ clones were located mainly in CM and EM, and CD8+ clones in EMRA.

Concerning this clonotype itself: Its antigen is undetermined.

Germline values: CDR1 DFQATT, CDR2 SNEGSKA (reference sequence). The V segment lost 4 bases and the J segment 4 bases; nucleotides outside the gene matches: 16. The CDR3 has 17 residues. 5'RACE primed from the constant segment yielded TCR alpha and TCR beta cDNA libraries bearing sample barcodes and UMIs. From the 5' RACE reads, TCRdb called clonotypes with MiXCR, one entry per CDR3 protein. The table lists about 13,000 distinct CDR3 sequences, roughly a fifth of them singletons. This sequence originates from an adult woman who had mild COVID-19 (a few samples of this study predate the infection). Cell type and time point are not known. The chain combines TRBV20-1 with TRBJ1-5, with TRBD1 matching 7 bases. The sequenced material came from PBMCs or a T cell subset sorted from them (not recorded which). CDR3: CSATDREGWGENQPQHF. CDR3 bases: TGCAGTGCTACCGACAGGGAGGGTTGGGGAGAAAATCAGCCCCAGCATTTT.